Many counts were recorded for the clone carrying this TCR beta chain. This sample is drawn from a study of T cells in Graves' hyperthyroidism and ophthalmopathy. Graves' hyperthyroidism qualified as stable when ophthalmopathy did not progress within 18 months. Uncontrolled infection, other autoimmune disease, pregnancy or lactation led to exclusion. Fresh peripheral blood, under 13 ml, was the source of the PBMCs. Amplified TCR beta CDR3 regions derived from RNA transcripts. The HTBI set primed first-round TCR CDR3 RT-PCR. TCRdb used MiXCR to reprocess the multiplex PCR reads, holding one entry per CDR3 protein. The sample lists hundreds of thousands of distinct CDR3 sequences, around a third seen once, with roughly 30% in the top ten. This CDR3 comprises 15 residues. The V end was cut by 7 bases, the J end by 1 base, with 11 bases between.

Sequences were obtained from blood. The chain uses TRBV12-3 or TRBV12-4 and TRBJ2-6; possibly TRBD1 for D (5 bases). The source is a middle-aged woman with Graves' hyperthyroidism. The DNA of the CDR3 is TGTGCCAGCACCAATAGGGGATCTGGGGCCAACGTCCTGACTTTC. Translated, it gives CASTNRGSGANVLTF.